These 25 T cell receptor beta chains were sequenced from one sample in a study of regulatory T cells in long-lasting Graves disease. Sequencing libraries for TCR beta were prepared with iRepertoire HTBI primers and Arm-PCR of CDR3 regions. TCRdb re-derived calls from the multiplex PCR reads in MiXCR, one entry per CDR3 protein. Among about 470,000 distinct CDR3 sequences listed, more than 13% were seen once. Sample time point: newly diagnosed GD, antithyroid drugs for less than 3 months. RNA isolated from PBMCs was used to make the TCR library. This sample also belongs to another study, concerning T cells in Graves' hyperthyroidism and ophthalmopathy.

Sequenced here: peripheral blood mononuclear cells (PBMCs), sampled at new diagnosis, from a patient treated with antithyroid drugs. All receptors come from a woman in her thirties with Graves disease.

This clonotype was picked up many times. The chain couples TRBV2 to TRBJ2-1; D is unresolved. CDR3 length: 16 amino acids. V shed 6 bases and J shed 1 base, with 16 bases lying between them. CDR1 is SNHLY and CDR2 is FYNNEI in the germline V gene. CDR3 protein: CASSSQLPPSYNEQFF. CDR3 nucleotide sequence: TGTGCCAGCAGCTCCCAACTACCCCCATCCTACAATGAGCAGTTCTTC.

This clonotype was counted at least ten times. CDR3 DNA sequence: TGCAGTGCTAGGGGACTAGCTGACAATGAGCAGTTCTTC. Its translation: CSARGLADNEQFF. The chain recombines TRBV20-1 with TRBJ2-1, with 9 positions matching TRBD2. The CDR3 has 13 amino acids. Germline V gene lookup returns CDR1 DFQATT and CDR2 SNEGSKA (reference sequence). With 3 bases clipped from V and 5 bases from J, the junction kept 2 bases outside the gene matches.

This clonotype was recorded at least ten times. V gene TRBV7-9 combines with J gene TRBJ2-2; D is unclear. The germline V gene encodes CDR1 SEHNR and CDR2 FQNEAQ (reference sequence). The V end was cut by 5 bases, the J end by 1 base, with 5 bases between. This CDR3 has 13 residues. This chain's CDR3 is CASSPGNTGELFF. CDR3 sequence (DNA): TGTGCCAGCAGCCCAGGGAACACCGGGGAGCTGTTTTTT.

This clonotype has ten or more counts. This rearrangement joins TRBV6-1 to TRBJ1-1, with no clear D. Trimming pared 6 bases from V and 6 bases from J, leaving 8 bases between. The CDR3 extends over 11 amino acids. Germline values: CDR1 MNHNS, CDR2 SASEGT. The CDR3 protein is CASRTGAEAFF. Here the CDR3 DNA reads TGTGCCAGCAGGACGGGAGCTGAAGCTTTCTTT.

This clonotype was counted between two and nine times. The V gene is TRBV19, the J gene TRBJ1-1; no clear D. CDR3 length: 14 amino acids. The germline V and J ends were trimmed by 7 bases and 0 bases, with 12 bases remaining between them. From germline, CDR1 is LNHDA and CDR2 SQIVND (reference sequence). The CDR3 coding sequence is TGTGCCAGTAAATGGAATCGTATGAACACTGAAGCTTTCTTT. Amino acids: CASKWNRMNTEAFF.

This clonotype was detected a few times. This chain uses TRBV19 with TRBJ2-7, with 9 bases aligning to TRBD1. The CDR3 is made up of 14 amino acids. Trimming at V came to 5 bases and at J to 4 bases, leaving 6 bases not matched to a gene. Germline CDR1 LNHDA, CDR2 SQIVND (reference sequence). The CDR3 coding sequence is TGTGCCAGTAGTGCCGGGACAGGGATTTACGAGCAGTACTTC. This sequence encodes CASSAGTGIYEQYF.

This clonotype was counted ten times or more. This chain links TRBV27 with TRBJ2-1, with D tentatively TRBD2 (6 bases). The ends were cut back, 2 bases at V and 0 bases at J, with 11 bases in the middle. CDR3 size: 16 residues. The V gene's germline CDR1 is MNHEY and CDR2 SMNVEV (reference sequence). The CDR3 is CASSLAGSSSYNEQFF. The CDR3 bases are TGTGCCAGCAGTTTAGCGGGGTCGAGCTCCTACAATGAGCAGTTCTTC.

This clonotype was found many times. The CDR3 spells CASTLTSGRGGVDEQFF. The CDR3 DNA reads as TGTGCCAGCACATTGACTAGCGGGAGGGGGGGGGTCGATGAGCAGTTCTTC. The J gene is TRBJ2-1, the V gene TRBV27, with 14 nucleotides matching TRBD2. Looked up from germline, CDR1 is MNHEY and CDR2 is SMNVEV (reference sequence). This CDR3 has 17 amino acids. J was trimmed by 8 bases and V by 7 bases; bases with no gene match: 13.

This clonotype occurred many times. V is TRBV20-1 and J is TRBJ2-1; TRBD2 agrees at 14 bases. CDR1 is DFQATT and CDR2 is SNEGSKA in the germline V gene (reference sequence). The V segment lost 5 bases and the J segment 10 bases; nucleotides outside the gene matches: 4. This CDR3 comprises 13 residues. The CDR3 coding sequence is TGCAGTGCTGGGACTAGCGGGAGTTGGGAGCAGTTCTTC. Amino acids: CSAGTSGSWEQFF.

There are many counts of this clonotype. The chain recombines TRBV11-2 with TRBJ2-7, with 7 bases fitting TRBD1. CDR1 SGHAT and CDR2 FQNNGV come from the germline V gene. Unmatched junction bases numbered 16, after V lost 5 bases and J lost 6 bases. The CDR3 consists of 16 residues. The CDR3, as DNA: TGTGCCAGCAGCACGCGACAGGGATCCTTCGTAGGCGAGCAGTACTTC. Its translation is CASSTRQGSFVGEQYF.

This clonotype was detected many times. The V gene is TRBV13, the J gene TRBJ2-7; TRBD1 matches at 10 bases. V lost 2 bases and J lost 5; bases outside the gene matches: 6. Germline V CDR1 and CDR2: PRHDT, FYEKMQ (reference sequence). CDR3 length: 15 amino acids. The CDR3 nucleotides are TGTGCCAGCAGCTTAACCGGACAGGGGGAACACGAGCAGTACTTC. Its protein product is CASSLTGQGEHEQYF. The whole variable domain, remainder taken from reference TRBV13 and TRBJ2-7, is AAGVIQSPRHLIKEKRETATLKCYPIPRHDTVYWYQQGPGQDPQFLISFYEKMQSDKGSIPDRFSAQQFSDYHSELNMSSLELGDSALYFCASSLTGQGEHEQYFGPGTRLTVT.

Only one count was recorded for this clonotype. V and J are TRBV7-3 and TRBJ2-3; TRBD2 is a possible D gene (5 bases). The CDR3 loop spans 17 amino acids. The germline CDR1 and CDR2 sequences are SGHTA and FQGTGA. Trimming stripped 2 bases from V and 0 bases from J, with 15 bases between. CDR3 nucleotide sequence: TGTGCCAGCAGCTTAGACGGAGGTTCGGCTAGCACAGATACGCAGTATTTT. Its protein is CASSLDGGSASTDTQYF.

This clonotype appeared many times. V and J are TRBV25-1 and TRBJ2-1; D perhaps matches TRBD2 (5 bases). The ends were cut back, 4 bases at V and 0 bases at J, with 13 bases in the middle. The CDR3 runs to 16 residues. Per the germline V gene, CDR1 is MGHDK and CDR2 is SYGVNS. This CDR3 reads CASSAEADPSYNEQFF. The CDR3 DNA follows: TGTGCCAGCAGTGCAGAAGCGGATCCCTCCTACAATGAGCAGTTCTTC. Full variable domain (outside the CDR3, taken from reference TRBV25-1 and TRBJ2-1): EADIYQTPRYLVIGTGKKITLECSQTMGHDKMYWYQQDPGMELHLIHYSYGVNSTEKGDLSSESTVSRIRTEHFPLTLESARPSHTSQYLCASSAEADPSYNEQFFGPGTRLTVL.

This clonotype was counted many times. This chain joins TRBV28 and TRBJ2-5; no clear D. The germline CDR1 and CDR2 sequences are MDHEN and SYDVKM. V lost 4 bases and J lost 2, with 14 bases in between. The CDR3 runs to 15 residues. The CDR3 DNA sequence: TGTGCCAGCAGTTGGGCGTCTTCACTTCAAGAGACCCAGTACTTC. Encoded protein: CASSWASSLQETQYF.

Ten or more counts support this clonotype. The chain employs TRBV27 and TRBJ2-2; 13 bases agree with TRBD2. With V trimmed by 5 bases and J by 7 bases, 13 bases remained unmatched. The CDR3 is 18 amino acids. Looked up from germline, CDR1 is MNHEY and CDR2 is SMNVEV (reference sequence). The CDR3, as DNA: TGTGCCAGCAGTGGGCACTTAGGACTAGCGGGAGCGGGCGGGGAGCTGTTTTTT. Translated: CASSGHLGLAGAGGELFF.

This clonotype showed up many times. The chain joins TRBV11-2 to TRBJ2-7; 9 bases agree with TRBD1. This CDR3 contains 15 residues. The junction had 4 bases not matched to a gene; V was cut back by 1 base and J by 3 bases. In germline, CDR1 is SGHAT, CDR2 FQNNGV. Here the CDR3 DNA reads TGTGCCAGCAGCTTAGGCACAGGGGGCTACTACGAGCAGTACTTC. Amino acid sequence: CASSLGTGGYYEQYF.

This clonotype has a count of ten or more. This chain links TRBV7-2 with TRBJ1-1; D perhaps matches TRBD1 (5 bases). The germline CDR1 and CDR2 sequences are SGHTA and FQGNSA. The CDR3 is 15 residues long. Trimming shortened V by 4 bases and J by 5 bases, and 17 bases separated the two germline ends. This CDR3 reads CASSSEGYWETEAFF. The CDR3 region has the DNA TGTGCCAGCAGCTCAGAGGGGTATTGGGAGACTGAAGCTTTCTTT.

This clonotype came up many times. The chain uses TRBV29-1 and TRBJ1-4, with 9 bases matching TRBD1. V gave up 6 bases and J gave up 8 bases; unmatched junction bases: 4. This CDR3 has 12 amino acids. Germline CDR1 is SQVTM and CDR2 is ANQGSEA. The CDR3 nucleotides are TGCAGCGTCGGGACAGGGAGGGAAAAACTGTTTTTT. The encoded protein is CSVGTGREKLFF.

This clonotype showed up many times. The chain couples TRBV3-1 to TRBJ2-5; D ambiguous. Between the trimmed V and J ends, which lost 0 bases and 2 bases, there was a span of 13 bases. Looked up from germline, CDR1 is LGHDT and CDR2 is YNNKEL (reference sequence). The CDR3 runs 16 residues. This CDR3 reads CASSQEWASSQETQYF. The DNA for the CDR3 is TGTGCCAGCAGCCAAGAGTGGGCCAGTTCTCAAGAGACCCAGTACTTC.

This clonotype was seen repeatedly, ten times or more. V and J are TRBV7-9 and TRBJ2-5, with D unresolved. The CDR3 extends over 15 amino acids. Trimming took 5 bases from V and 4 from J, leaving 17 bases between them. The germline V gene encodes CDR1 SEHNR and CDR2 FQNEAQ (reference sequence). This CDR3 is CASSHPQSRGETQYF. DNA of the CDR3: TGTGCCAGCAGCCACCCACAGTCGCGAGGAGAGACCCAGTACTTC.

This clonotype was counted ten times or more. CDR3 loop: CASRNGGAGNGYTF. In nucleotides, the CDR3 is TGTGCCAGCAGGAACGGAGGCGCGGGGAATGGCTACACCTTC. The chain joins TRBV7-8 to TRBJ1-2; D remains ambiguous. Germline V gives CDR1 SGHVS, CDR2 FQNEAQ. V lost 6 bases and J 6 bases, leaving 17 bases between the germline ends. The CDR3 has 14 amino acids.

This clonotype appeared once. A clone one base away is much larger, so this may be a read error. V and J are TRBV7-2 and TRBJ2-7; tentative D call: TRBD2 (7 bases). V lost 5 bases and J 4 bases, leaving 18 bases between the germline ends. The CDR3 runs 15 residues. Germline V CDR1 and CDR2: SGHTA, FQGNSA. Here the CDR3 reads CASSEDGGRGYEQYF. DNA of the CDR3: TGTGCCAGCAGCGAAGACGGGGGGCGCGGGTACGAGCAGTACTTC.

The rearrangement uses TRBV3-1 and TRBJ1-6; possibly TRBD1 for D (5 bases). The CDR3 sequence is 15 residues long. Deletions cut 0 bases from V and 11 bases from J, with 14 bases between. Germline values: CDR1 LGHDT, CDR2 YNNKEL (reference sequence). CDR3 loop: CASSQDGGGNAPLHF. CDR3 DNA sequence: TGTGCCAGCAGCCAAGATGGGGGAGGGAATGCACCCCTCCACTTT. The full variable domain, with the rest looked up from reference TRBV3-1 and TRBJ1-6, is DTAVSQTPKYLVTQMGNDKSIKCEQNLGHDTMYWYKQDSKKFLKIMFSYNNKELIINETVPNRFSPKSPDKAHLNLHINSLELGDSAVYFCASSQDGGGNAPLHFGNGTRLTVT.

This clonotype was seen a handful of times. The chain links TRBV12-3 or TRBV12-4 to TRBJ2-2, with 7 nucleotides matching TRBD2. This CDR3 region has 19 residues. V gave up 6 bases and J gave up 5 bases; unmatched junction bases: 21. The CDR3 sequence: CASSPLREVVGILTGELFF. CDR3 nucleotides: TGTGCCAGCAGCCCACTCCGGGAGGTCGTCGGGATTTTAACCGGGGAGCTGTTTTTT.

The table lists this clonotype with many counts. The chain has TRBV5-1 and TRBJ2-2; no firm D call. Trimming removed 2 bases from V and 4 bases from J, with 12 bases in between. Germline loops: CDR1 SGHRS, CDR2 YFSETQ. The CDR3 is made up of 15 amino acids. This CDR3 reads CASSLDVVPTGELFF. CDR3 in DNA: TGCGCCAGCAGCTTAGACGTTGTCCCCACCGGGGAGCTGTTTTTT.